Shown below are 26 T cell receptor beta chains from a single sample sequenced in a study of T cell clones after liver transplantation. Measured with immunoSEQ multiplex PCR; TCRdb has only the in-frame clones, and not every one. This sample has tens of thousands of clones; roughly 80% occur once, and the top ten carry around 0.45%. This specimen was CD4+ T cells from blood, taken around 45 months after liver transplant. Receptor source: a human patient who received a liver transplant. Some of these T cells may belong to the graft donor.

V gene TRBV19 combines with J gene TRBJ2-1, with 7 bases matching TRBD2. The CDR3 has 15 residues. Trimming took 7 bases from V and 0 from J; bases not matched to a gene: 6. Germline V gives CDR1 LNHDA, CDR2 SQIVND (reference sequence). The CDR3 DNA sequence: TGTGCCAGTATTCCCAGCGGGAACTCCTACAATGAGCAGTTCTTC. It codes for CASIPSGNSYNEQFF.

This clone has only one observation. The chain links TRBV15 to TRBJ1-5; TRBD1 is a possible D gene (5 bases). Germline lookup yields CDR1 LNHNV and CDR2 YYDKDF (reference sequence). There are 18 residues in the CDR3. Between the trimmed V and J ends, which lost 4 bases and 1 base, there was a span of 20 bases. The CDR3 here is CATSTPPFQGPSNQPQHF. The CDR3, as DNA: TGTGCCACCAGCACCCCTCCCTTTCAGGGTCCCAGCAATCAGCCCCAGCATTTT.

Only one count was recorded for this clone. The rearrangement links TRBV15 to TRBJ1-4; possible D gene TRBD1, 5 bases. This CDR3 spans 16 amino acids. The V gene's germline CDR1 is LNHNV and CDR2 YYDKDF (reference sequence). Trimming left V 3 bases short and J 3 bases short, with 14 bases between. CDR3 nucleotide sequence: TGTGCCACCAGCAGGACAGTGGGGGTATCTAATGAAAAACTGTTTTTT. As protein: CATSRTVGVSNEKLFF.

The genes are TRBV18 and TRBJ1-2; D unclear. The CDR3 spans 16 residues. Trimming left V 3 bases short and J 0 bases short, with 14 bases between. Germline CDR1 KGHSH, CDR2 LQKENI. Here the CDR3 DNA reads TGTGCCAGCTCACCGGTACACACCGATCCTAACTATGGCTACACCTTC. Translated, it gives CASSPVHTDPNYGYTF.

This sequence joins TRBV10-2 and TRBJ1-2; 8 bases are a match to TRBD1. The germline CDR1 and CDR2 sequences are WSHSY and SAAADI. After removal of 0 bases from V and 6 bases from J, the junction contained 3 bases not matched to a gene. This CDR3 has 14 amino acids. Here the CDR3 reads CASSESLRGHGYTF. Here the CDR3 DNA reads TGCGCCAGCAGTGAGTCTCTCAGGGGGCATGGCTACACCTTC.

The rearrangement uses TRBV2 and TRBJ2-5, with D possibly being TRBD2 (7 bases). CDR1 SNHLY and CDR2 FYNNEI come from the germline V gene. The CDR3 spans 12 residues. V was shortened by 4 bases and J by 5 bases, with 8 bases between the two germline ends. The CDR3 region has the DNA TGTGCCAGCAGTGGCGGGGGCGAGACCCAGTACTTC. Translated: CASSGGGETQYF.

The V call is TRBV18, the J call TRBJ1-2, with TRBD1 matching 7 bases. Germline lookup yields CDR1 KGHSH and CDR2 LQKENI. V gave up 4 bases and J gave up 8 bases; unmatched junction bases: 7. CDR3 length: 13 amino acids. CDR3 in amino acids: CASSRQGGEGYTF. The CDR3 DNA is TGTGCCAGCTCACGACAGGGCGGTGAGGGCTACACCTTC.

The J gene is TRBJ2-6, the V gene TRBV5-1; D might be TRBD1 (5 bases). V was clipped by 1 base and J by 2 bases, with 10 bases between them. This CDR3 has 16 residues. Germline V gene lookup returns CDR1 SGHRS and CDR2 YFSETQ. The CDR3 DNA reads TGCGCCAGCAGCTTGAAACAGGCGGCTGGGGCCAACGTCCTGACTTTC. This sequence encodes CASSLKQAAGANVLTF.

This clone was counted between two and nine times. V usage is TRBV4-3 and J usage is TRBJ1-5; 7 nucleotides line up with TRBD1. Germline V lookup: CDR1 LGHNA, CDR2 YSLEER. V trimming: 0 bases; J trimming: 4 bases; junction bases outside the gene matches: 9. The CDR3 loop spans 17 amino acids. CDR3 in DNA: TGCGCCAGCAGCCAAGATTTTGGGGGGACAGCAAATCAGCCCCAGCATTTT. Translating gives CASSQDFGGTANQPQHF.

This rearrangement joins TRBV7-6 to TRBJ2-5, with D hard to call. V lost 1 base and J 1 base, leaving 4 bases between the germline ends. Germline-derived CDR1 and CDR2 are SGHVS and FNYEAQ. The CDR3 spans 13 residues. The CDR3 sequence is CASSLGVQETQYF. In nucleotides, the CDR3 is TGTGCCAGCAGCTTAGGGGTCCAAGAGACCCAGTACTTC.

This clone was seen just once. V is TRBV10-2 and J is TRBJ2-7; weak D call: TRBD2 (5 bases). Germline V gene data show CDR1 as WSHSY and CDR2 as SAAADI. This CDR3 is built from 14 residues. V was trimmed by 4 bases and J by 4 bases, leaving 14 bases between them. CDR3 bases: TGCGCCAGCAGTGCCGGGGTGGGTTATTACGAGCAGTACTTC. Amino acid sequence: CASSAGVGYYEQYF.

The chain employs TRBV28 and TRBJ1-1; 9 bases are a match to TRBD1. Germline values: CDR1 MDHEN, CDR2 SYDVKM. The length of the CDR3 is 18 residues. V shed 3 bases and J 4 bases; nucleotides not matched to a gene: 15. The CDR3 bases are TGTGCCAGCAGTTTTATGAGTGGTAGGACAGGGGAGAGCACTGAAGCTTTCTTT. Translating gives CASSFMSGRTGESTEAFF.

Only one count was recorded for this clone. The sample carries other DNA sequences with the same CDR3. This sequence joins TRBV2 and TRBJ1-2; tentatively, D is TRBD1 (6 bases). Germline V gene sequence: CDR1 SNHLY, CDR2 FYNNEI. V lost 2 bases to trimming and J lost 8 bases, with 12 bases between them. This CDR3 is 13 amino acids long. The CDR3 DNA is TGTGCCAGCAGTGAAAGGGGGGTGGGGGGCTACACCTTC. This encodes CASSERGVGGYTF.

This chain links TRBV30 with TRBJ1-1; D may be TRBD1 (6 bases). The V end lost 2 bases, the J end lost 5 bases, and 12 bases lay between the germline ends. The CDR3 extends over 13 amino acids. Germline V CDR1 and CDR2: GTSNPN, SVGIG (reference sequence). CDR3 region: CAWSYSRGTEAFF. The CDR3 DNA follows: TGTGCCTGGAGTTATAGTAGGGGGACTGAAGCTTTCTTT.

The chain joins TRBV5-4 to TRBJ2-2; TRBD2 might be the D (5 bases). Trimming took 3 bases from V and 1 from J, leaving 13 bases between them. The germline V gene has CDR1 SGHNT and CDR2 YYREEE (reference sequence). The CDR3 consists of 16 residues. The DNA for the CDR3 is TGTGCCAGCAGCTCCGGGATACGGGAGAACACCGGGGAGCTGTTTTTT. As protein: CASSSGIRENTGELFF. The full variable domain, in which reference TRBV5-4 and TRBJ2-2 provide the parts outside the CDR3, is ETGVTQSPTHLIKTRGQQVTLRCSSQSGHNTVSWYQQALGQGPQFIFQYYREEENGRGNFPPRFSGLQFPNYSSELNVNALELDDSALYLCASSSGIRENTGELFFGEGSRLTVL.

This clone appeared once. The V gene is TRBV6-6, the J gene TRBJ2-7; D not resolved. The CDR3 length is 14 residues. The V end was cut by 4 bases, the J end by 1 base, with 11 bases between. The germline gives CDR1 MNHNY, CDR2 SVGAGI (reference sequence). The CDR3 is CASSSHDRSYEQYF. The DNA of the CDR3 is TGTGCCAGCAGTTCCCACGACCGGTCCTACGAGCAGTACTTC.

This chain joins TRBV6-1 and TRBJ2-7; D gene ambiguous. The ends were cut back, 7 bases at V and 3 bases at J, with 13 bases in the middle. CDR1 MNHNS and CDR2 SASEGT come from the germline V gene. This CDR3 is built from 13 residues. The CDR3 bases are TGTGCCAGCATCGAGAGGTGGGTCTACGAGCAGTACTTC. It encodes CASIERWVYEQYF.

The V call is TRBV6-5, the J call TRBJ2-4, with D possibly called TRBD1 or TRBD2 (5 bases each). CDR1 and CDR2 (germline): MNHEY, SVGAGI. Trimming shortened V by 5 bases and J by 5 bases, and 16 bases separated the two germline ends. This CDR3 comprises 15 residues. The CDR3 region is CASSGFGTAENIQYF. In nucleotides, the CDR3 is TGTGCCAGCAGTGGCTTCGGGACCGCCGAAAACATTCAGTACTTC.

This chain links TRBV5-1 with TRBJ2-3; D is perhaps TRBD2 (7 bases). There are 14 residues in the CDR3. Germline V gene lookup returns CDR1 SGHRS and CDR2 YFSETQ. With 2 bases removed from V and 5 bases from J, the gap between germline ends came to 12 bases. CDR3 coding DNA: TGCGCCAGCAGCTTCAAAGGGGGGGGAGATACGCAGTATTTT. Its protein is CASSFKGGGDTQYF.

The V and J genes are TRBV6-6 and TRBJ2-1; no definite D call. The CDR3 extends over 13 amino acids. The germline V gene encodes CDR1 MNHNY and CDR2 SVGAGI (reference sequence). V lost 3 bases, J lost 4 bases, and 7 bases lay in between. The CDR3 here is CASSYDQYNEQFF. The CDR3 DNA sequence: TGTGCCAGCAGTTATGACCAATACAATGAGCAGTTCTTC.

This rearrangement joins TRBV18 to TRBJ1-5, with D perhaps matching TRBD1 (5 bases). Trimming left V 2 bases short and J 5 bases short, with 10 bases between. CDR1 and CDR2 from the germline V gene are KGHSH and LQKENI. This CDR3 comprises 14 residues. In DNA form, the CDR3 reads TGTGCCAGCTCACCAACGGGGGTGGATCAGCCCCAGCATTTT. Amino acids: CASSPTGVDQPQHF.

This clone was seen only once. V gene TRBV9 combines with J gene TRBJ2-5; 9 bases line up with TRBD1. Trimming at V came to 3 bases and at J to 3 bases, leaving 6 bases not matched to a gene. CDR1 and CDR2 from the germline V gene are SGDLS and YYNGEE. CDR3 size: 15 residues. DNA of the CDR3: TGTGCCAGCAGCGGATACAGGGGGCGCGAAGAGACCCAGTACTTC. This gives the protein CASSGYRGREETQYF.

The chain has TRBV4-3 and TRBJ2-3; TRBD2 matches 8 bases. Germline-derived CDR1 and CDR2 are LGHNA and YSLEER. The ends lost 0 bases at V and 4 bases at J; junction bases unmatched: 12. The CDR3 loop spans 18 amino acids. The CDR3 DNA is TGCGCCAGCAGCCAAGAGCCCGCCGGGGGGGAGAGGGCAGATACGCAGTATTTT. Protein: CASSQEPAGGERADTQYF.

A single count supports this clone. The V and J genes are TRBV23-1 and TRBJ2-3; 7 bases are shared with TRBD1. TRBV23-1 is placed among ORFs of uncertain function. The ends lost 2 bases at V and 2 bases at J; junction bases unmatched: 10. The CDR3 totals 17 residues. The CDR3, as DNA: TGCGCCAGCAGTCAACCCCAGCCGGGACAGACCACAGATACGCAGTATTTT. Amino acid sequence: CASSQPQPGQTTDTQYF.

The CDR3 DNA follows: TGCGCCAGCAGCCAAGATGCGTCTGGAAACACCATATATTTT. Translated, it gives CASSQDASGNTIYF. The V call is TRBV4-1, the J call TRBJ1-3; D not resolved. V was pared by 0 bases and J by 1 base, with 4 bases between. In germline, CDR1 is MGHRA, CDR2 YSYEKL. This CDR3 comprises 14 residues.

The CDR3, as DNA: TGCGCCAACAATGGACAGGGGGAACGGGGCAATCAGCCCCAGCATTTT. This sequence encodes CANNGQGERGNQPQHF. This chain uses TRBV5-1 with TRBJ1-5, with 10 bases matching TRBD1. Germline trimming cut 9 bases from V and 2 bases from J; bases unmatched to any gene: 11. The CDR3 has 16 residues. Germline lookup yields CDR1 SGHRS and CDR2 YFSETQ.